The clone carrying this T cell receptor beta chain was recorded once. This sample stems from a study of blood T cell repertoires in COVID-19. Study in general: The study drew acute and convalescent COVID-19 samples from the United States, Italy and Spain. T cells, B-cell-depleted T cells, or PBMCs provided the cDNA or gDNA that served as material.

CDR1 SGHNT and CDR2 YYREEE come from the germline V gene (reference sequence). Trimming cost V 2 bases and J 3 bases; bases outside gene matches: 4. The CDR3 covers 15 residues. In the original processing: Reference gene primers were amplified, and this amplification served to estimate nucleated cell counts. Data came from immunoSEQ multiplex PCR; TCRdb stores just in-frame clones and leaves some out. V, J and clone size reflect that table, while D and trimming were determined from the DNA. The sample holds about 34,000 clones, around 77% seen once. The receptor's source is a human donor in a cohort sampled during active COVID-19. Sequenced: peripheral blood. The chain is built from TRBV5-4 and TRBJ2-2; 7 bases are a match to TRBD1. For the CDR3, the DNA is TGTGCCAGCAGCTTAGACAGGGCTTACACCGGGGAGCTGTTTTTT. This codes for CASSLDRAYTGELFF.